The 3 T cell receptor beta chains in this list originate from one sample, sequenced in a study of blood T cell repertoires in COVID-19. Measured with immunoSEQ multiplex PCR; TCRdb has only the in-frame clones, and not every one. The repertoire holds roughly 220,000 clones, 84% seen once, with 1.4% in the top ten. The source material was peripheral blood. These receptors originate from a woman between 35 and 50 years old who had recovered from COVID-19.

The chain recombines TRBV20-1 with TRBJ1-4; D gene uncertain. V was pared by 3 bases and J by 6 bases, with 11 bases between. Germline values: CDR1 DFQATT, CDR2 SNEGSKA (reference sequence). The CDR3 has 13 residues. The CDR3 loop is CSASPSQDEKLFF. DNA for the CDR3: TGCAGTGCTAGTCCCAGTCAGGATGAAAAACTGTTTTTT.

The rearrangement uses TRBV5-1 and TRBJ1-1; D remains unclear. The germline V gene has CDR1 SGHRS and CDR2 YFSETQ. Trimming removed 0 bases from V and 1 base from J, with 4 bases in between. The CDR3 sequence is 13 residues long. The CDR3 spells CASSLEQNTEAFF. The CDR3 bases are TGCGCCAGCAGCTTGGAACAGAACACTGAAGCTTTCTTT.

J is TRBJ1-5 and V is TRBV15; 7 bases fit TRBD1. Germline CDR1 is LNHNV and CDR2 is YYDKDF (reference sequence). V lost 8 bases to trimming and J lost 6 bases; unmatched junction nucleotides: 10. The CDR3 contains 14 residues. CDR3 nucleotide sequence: TGTGCCACCGGAGCGGGAGGGGGCCGTCAGCCCCAGCATTTT. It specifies CATGAGGGRQPQHF.